This passage covers 24 T cell receptor beta chains from one sample sequenced in a study of cytomegalovirus exposure and HLA in healthy donors. Libraries were prepared by immunoSEQ multiplex PCR; TCRdb keeps only in-frame clonotypes and omits some of them. The table records under 400,000 clones, around 90% of them present only once. Material for sequencing was PBMCs. These TCRs come from a man aged 30 to 39 in good health and CMV-seronegative.

The chain couples TRBV5-1 to TRBJ1-2; 9 nucleotides align to TRBD1. Germline V gives CDR1 SGHRS, CDR2 YFSETQ. The ends lost 4 bases at V and 4 bases at J; junction bases unmatched: 5. CDR3 size: 14 residues. Here the CDR3 reads CASSPQTGGYGYTF. DNA of the CDR3: TGCGCCAGCAGCCCACAGACAGGGGGCTATGGCTACACCTTC.

This chain connects TRBV6-5 to TRBJ1-3; D is unresolved. V shed 6 bases and J shed 0 bases, with 12 bases lying between them. The CDR3 spans 15 residues. The germline V gene has CDR1 MNHEY and CDR2 SVGAGI. CDR3 residues: CASSHPRDSGNTIYF. Written as DNA, the CDR3 is TGTGCCAGCAGCCACCCGAGGGACTCTGGAAACACCATATATTTT.

V is TRBV19 and J is TRBJ1-5; the D is unclear. Trimming pared 2 bases from V and 8 bases from J, leaving 10 bases between. The CDR3 loop spans 13 amino acids. Per the germline V gene, CDR1 is LNHDA and CDR2 is SQIVND (reference sequence). In DNA, the CDR3 is TGTGCCAGTAGTATACGAGGGATTGAGCCCCAGCATTTT. Protein product: CASSIRGIEPQHF.

V gene TRBV6-6 combines with J gene TRBJ2-1, with D tentatively TRBD1 (5 bases). The CDR3 has 13 amino acids. The V end was cut by 5 bases, the J end by 11 bases, with 16 bases between. The germline V gene has CDR1 MNHNY and CDR2 SVGAGI (reference sequence). The CDR3 is CASSRDRSAKQFF. CDR3 bases: TGTGCCAGCAGTAGAGACAGATCAGCCAAGCAGTTCTTC.

This clone was seen a single time. The gene calls are TRBV7-9 and TRBJ2-7; 8 nucleotides align to TRBD1. The CDR3 extends over 15 amino acids. CDR1 is SEHNR and CDR2 is FQNEAQ in the germline V gene (reference sequence). V lost 5 bases to trimming and J lost 3 bases; unmatched junction nucleotides: 9. The DNA of the CDR3 is TGTGCCAGCAGCCGCTCCGGGACAGGCATCTACGAGCAGTACTTC. This gives the protein CASSRSGTGIYEQYF.

The J gene is TRBJ1-2, the V gene TRBV19, with TRBD1 identical over 7 bases. CDR1 is LNHDA, CDR2 SQIVND, per germline (reference sequence). The CDR3 is 14 amino acids. With 4 bases clipped from V and 8 bases from J, the junction kept 10 bases outside the gene matches. As DNA, the CDR3 is TGTGCCAGTAGTAGAAGGGACAGTAAAGGAGGCTACACCTTC. This encodes CASSRRDSKGGYTF.

This chain connects TRBV6-5 to TRBJ1-2, with D possibly being TRBD1 (6 bases). This CDR3 has 13 residues. CDR1 is MNHEY, CDR2 SVGAGI, per germline. V dropped 2 bases and J dropped 4 bases, with 8 bases sitting between them. The DNA for the CDR3 is TGTGCCAGCAGTTACACAGGGACCTATGGCTACACCTTC. Amino acid sequence: CASSYTGTYGYTF.

The chain employs TRBV6-6 and TRBJ2-7; D call uncertain. Germline V gives CDR1 MNHNY, CDR2 SVGAGI (reference sequence). This CDR3 is 14 amino acids long. V lost 3 bases and J lost 3, with 12 bases in between. The CDR3 DNA is TGTGCCAGCAGTTATAGTCTAGTCTACTACGAGCAGTACTTC. Its protein product is CASSYSLVYYEQYF.

This clone was observed once. The genes are TRBV5-5 and TRBJ2-3, with D possibly TRBD1 on 6 matching bases. V dropped 1 base and J dropped 1 base, with 7 bases sitting between them. Germline V lookup: CDR1 SGHKS, CDR2 YYEKEE (reference sequence). CDR3 length: 14 residues. The DNA of the CDR3 is TGTGCCAGCAGCTTGAGACAGGGCACAGATACGCAGTATTTT. It is translated as CASSLRQGTDTQYF.

This chain uses TRBV30 with TRBJ1-6; TRBD1 is a possible D gene (5 bases). The CDR3 extends over 12 amino acids. The germline V gene encodes CDR1 GTSNPN and CDR2 SVGIG (reference sequence). V lost 5 bases and J lost 9, with 11 bases in between. CDR3 in amino acids: CAWGGGASPLHF. For the CDR3, the DNA is TGTGCCTGGGGCGGAGGGGCTTCACCCCTCCACTTT.

The rearrangement links TRBV5-6 to TRBJ1-3, with D tentatively TRBD1 (6 bases). Germline V lookup: CDR1 SGHDT, CDR2 YYEEEE. The CDR3 totals 15 residues. Trimming took off 4 bases at V and 1 base at J, with 12 bases between the two ends. The DNA of the CDR3 is TGTGCCAGCAGCCCAACCACAGGGTCTGGAAACACCATATATTTT. Encoded protein: CASSPTTGSGNTIYF.

The chain carries TRBV5-4 and TRBJ1-2; D ambiguous. V was trimmed by 0 bases and J by 2 bases, leaving 8 bases between them. This CDR3 region has 14 residues. CDR1 and CDR2 (germline): SGHNT, YYREEE (reference sequence). In DNA form, the CDR3 reads TGTGCCAGCAGCTTGGTTAACGGGAACTATGGCTACACCTTC. Amino acids: CASSLVNGNYGYTF.

V gene TRBV7-6 combines with J gene TRBJ2-3; 8 bases agree with TRBD1. This CDR3 contains 12 residues. CDR1 SGHVS and CDR2 FNYEAQ come from the germline V gene. V shed 5 bases and J 5 bases; nucleotides not matched to a gene: 0. This CDR3 is CASSGTGDTQYF. The CDR3, as DNA: TGTGCCAGCAGCGGGACAGGAGATACGCAGTATTTT.

J is TRBJ1-1 and V is TRBV5-4; 9 bases are a match to TRBD1. The CDR3 totals 18 residues. Germline loops: CDR1 SGHNT, CDR2 YYREEE (reference sequence). The V segment lost 4 bases and the J segment 5 bases; nucleotides outside the gene matches: 18. The CDR3 bases are TGTGCCAGCAGCAGTGGGGACAGGGTCCTTTTCTCGAGGACTGAAGCTTTCTTT. It translates to CASSSGDRVLFSRTEAFF.

The chain couples TRBV28 to TRBJ2-7, with D tentatively TRBD2 (6 bases). In germline, CDR1 is MDHEN, CDR2 SYDVKM. CDR3 length: 15 amino acids. The V and J ends lost 6 bases and 0 bases respectively, with 15 bases between them. The CDR3 sequence is CASSPPGGISYEQYF. The CDR3, as DNA: TGTGCCAGCAGCCCGCCTGGGGGGATCTCCTACGAGCAGTACTTC.

The genes are TRBV5-1 and TRBJ2-7; weak D call: TRBD2 (6 bases). V lost 4 bases and J 5 bases, leaving 16 bases between the germline ends. The CDR3 is made up of 14 amino acids. The germline gives CDR1 SGHRS, CDR2 YFSETQ. The CDR3 DNA is TGCGCCAGCAGCCGCGGGGACGGGGTTGACGAGCAGTACTTC. Protein product: CASSRGDGVDEQYF.

The V and J genes are TRBV6-6 and TRBJ1-5; D perhaps matches TRBD1 (6 bases). CDR3 length: 14 residues. V lost 7 bases, J lost 7 bases, and 17 bases lay in between. Germline V gene lookup returns CDR1 MNHNY and CDR2 SVGAGI (reference sequence). The CDR3 DNA follows: TGTGCCAGCACCAGGGGAGGGGGGGGGCAGCCCCAGCATTTT. Its protein product is CASTRGGGGQPQHF.

The DNA of the CDR3 is TGTGCCACCAGCCCAAAGTCGACTGGCGGAGCACCCCAGCATTTT. This gives the protein CATSPKSTGGAPQHF. The rearrangement uses TRBV15 and TRBJ1-5, with D unclear. The CDR3 has 15 residues. Per the germline V gene, CDR1 is LNHNV and CDR2 is YYDKDF (reference sequence). The V end lost 5 bases, the J end lost 10 bases, and 21 bases lay between the germline ends.

The rearrangement links TRBV5-6 to TRBJ1-6; TRBD1 aligns across 12 bases. The CDR3 loop spans 15 amino acids. Germline V gives CDR1 SGHDT, CDR2 YYEEEE. V was pared by 3 bases and J by 7 bases, with 2 bases of the junction left unmatched. The CDR3 spells CASSWGTGGNSPLHF. The CDR3 region has the DNA TGTGCCAGCAGCTGGGGGACAGGGGGCAATTCACCCCTCCACTTT.

CDR3 in DNA: TGTGCCAGCAGCTATGACCTCGGGGTCGAAGCTTTCTTT. It specifies CASSYDLGVEAFF. This chain links TRBV7-9 with TRBJ1-1, with D unresolved. The CDR3 contains 13 residues. CDR1 and CDR2 from the germline V gene are SEHNR and FQNEAQ (reference sequence). V was pared by 4 bases and J by 8 bases, with 14 bases between.

V and J are TRBV7-2 and TRBJ1-1; D is unclear. The ends were cut back, 1 base at V and 1 base at J, with 10 bases in the middle. The CDR3 extends over 15 amino acids. Germline values: CDR1 SGHTA, CDR2 FQGNSA. CDR3 sequence reads: CASSLESRGNTEAFF. DNA of the CDR3: TGTGCCAGCAGCTTAGAGTCTCGGGGGAACACTGAAGCTTTCTTT.

V gene TRBV27 combines with J gene TRBJ2-3; D is perhaps TRBD2 (6 bases). Germline CDR1 and CDR2: MNHEY and SMNVEV (reference sequence). Trimming took off 6 bases at V and 0 bases at J, with 16 bases between the two ends. The CDR3 spans 16 residues. The CDR3 DNA sequence: TGTGCCAGCAGGCCGGGCGGGGAGCCCAGCACAGATACGCAGTATTTT. It is translated as CASRPGGEPSTDTQYF.

This chain uses TRBV9 with TRBJ2-3; TRBD2 matches at 8 bases. Germline CDR1 SGDLS, CDR2 YYNGEE. The CDR3 extends over 18 amino acids. V shed 0 bases and J 0 bases; nucleotides not matched to a gene: 9. Here the CDR3 DNA reads TGTGCCAGCAGCGTAGTCCCCCTCGGGGGGGGGAGCACAGATACGCAGTATTTT. Encoded protein: CASSVVPLGGGSTDTQYF.

This CDR3 is CASSLRPQGAKQPQHF. The CDR3 nucleotides are TGTGCCAGCAGCTTGAGACCACAGGGGGCTAAACAGCCCCAGCATTTT. The genes are TRBV5-8 and TRBJ1-5; TRBD1 aligns across 9 bases. Germline CDR1 reads SGHTS; CDR2 reads YDEGEE. The CDR3 consists of 16 residues. The ends lost 1 base at V and 7 bases at J; junction bases unmatched: 9. Full variable domain (missing parts from reference TRBV5-8 and TRBJ1-5): EAGVTQSPTHLIKTRGQQATLRCSPISGHTSVYWYQQALGLGLQFLLWYDEGEERNRGNFPPRFSGRQFPNYSSELNVNALELEDSALYLCASSLRPQGAKQPQHFGDGTRLSIL.